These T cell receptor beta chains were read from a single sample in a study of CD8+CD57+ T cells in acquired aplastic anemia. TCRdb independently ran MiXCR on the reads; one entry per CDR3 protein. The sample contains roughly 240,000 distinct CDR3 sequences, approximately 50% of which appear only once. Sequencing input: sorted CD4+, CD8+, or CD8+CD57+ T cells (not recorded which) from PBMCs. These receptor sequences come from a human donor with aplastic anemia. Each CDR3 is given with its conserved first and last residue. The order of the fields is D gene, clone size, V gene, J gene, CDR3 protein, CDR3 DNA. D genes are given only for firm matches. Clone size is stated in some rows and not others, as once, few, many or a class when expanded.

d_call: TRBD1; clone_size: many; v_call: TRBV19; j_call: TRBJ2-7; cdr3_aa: CASRGQGVEQYF; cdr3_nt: TGTGCCAGCCGGGGACAGGGCGTCGAGCAGTACTTC
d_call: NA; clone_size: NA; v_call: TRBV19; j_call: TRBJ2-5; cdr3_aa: CASSHSRAEETQYF; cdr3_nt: TGTGCCAGCAGCCATTCGAGGGCCGAAGAGACCCAGTACTTC
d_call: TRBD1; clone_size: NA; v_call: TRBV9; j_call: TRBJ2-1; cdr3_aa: CASSKNRDRYNEQFF; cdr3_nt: TGTGCCAGCAGCAAAAACCGGGACAGATACAATGAGCAGTTCTTC
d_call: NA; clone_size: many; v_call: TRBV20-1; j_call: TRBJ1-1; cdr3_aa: CSARVAGYTEAFF; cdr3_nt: TGCAGTGCTAGAGTGGCTGGGTACACTGAAGCTTTCTTT
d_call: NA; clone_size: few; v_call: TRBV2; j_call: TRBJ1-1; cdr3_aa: CASKAWVVNTEAFF; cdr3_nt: TGTGCCAGCAAGGCGTGGGTTGTGAACACTGAAGCTTTCTTT
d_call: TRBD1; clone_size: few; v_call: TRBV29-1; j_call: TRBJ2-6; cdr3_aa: CSVGQGDGANVLTF; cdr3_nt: TGCAGCGTTGGACAGGGGGACGGGGCCAACGTCCTGACTTTC
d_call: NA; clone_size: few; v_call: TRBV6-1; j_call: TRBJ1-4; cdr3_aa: CAISEDNSGGNEKLFF; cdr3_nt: TGTGCCATCAGTGAGGACAATTCCGGAGGTAATGAAAAACTGTTTTTT
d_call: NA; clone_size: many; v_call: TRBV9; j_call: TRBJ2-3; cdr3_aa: CASHSGTGSTDTQYF; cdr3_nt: TGTGCCAGTCATTCCGGGACTGGGAGCACAGATACGCAGTATTTT
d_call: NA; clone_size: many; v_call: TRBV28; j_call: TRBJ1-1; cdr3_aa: CASRHHANTEAFF; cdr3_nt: TGTGCCAGCCGACACCATGCGAACACTGAAGCTTTCTTT
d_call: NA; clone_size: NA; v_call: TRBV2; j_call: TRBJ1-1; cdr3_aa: CASSEDRVGRNTEAFF; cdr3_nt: TGTGCCAGCAGTGAAGACAGGGTCGGCAGGAACACTGAAGCTTTCTTT
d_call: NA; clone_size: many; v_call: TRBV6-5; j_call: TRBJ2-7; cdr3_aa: CASSSPNRVSYEQYF; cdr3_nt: TGTGCCAGCAGCTCCCCGAACAGGGTTTCCTACGAGCAGTACTTC